These 26 T cell receptor beta chains originate from one sample sequenced in a study of cytomegalovirus exposure and HLA in healthy donors. Primers included in the PCR were 60 Vbeta and 13 Jbeta primers. Assay used: immunoSEQ multiplex PCR; TCRdb lists only in-frame clones, some missing. Of under 200,000 clones listed, around three quarters are singletons. Sequencing input: PBMCs. All receptors derive from a middle-aged man in good health and CMV-seronegative.

The gene calls are TRBV2 and TRBJ2-7; TRBD1 aligns across 10 bases. The V gene end was trimmed by 7 bases and the J gene end by 2 bases; junction bases not matched to a gene: 11. Germline CDR1 is SNHLY and CDR2 is FYNNEI. The CDR3 runs to 16 residues. The CDR3 loop reads CASTRRPGQGTYEQYF. DNA for the CDR3: TGTGCCAGCACCCGGAGGCCGGGACAGGGGACCTACGAGCAGTACTTC.

J is TRBJ2-1 and V is TRBV4-3; D not certain. This CDR3 has 13 amino acids. Germline V gene sequence: CDR1 LGHNA, CDR2 YSLEER. Trimming removed 0 bases at V and 6 bases at J, with 6 bases between. CDR3 in DNA: TGCGCCAGCAGCCAAGAGAACATCAATGAGCAGTTCTTC. Translating gives CASSQENINEQFF.

The gene calls are TRBV7-2 and TRBJ2-3; 11 bases are shared with TRBD2. The trim removed 5 bases at V and 3 bases at J, leaving 7 bases unmatched. The germline V gene encodes CDR1 SGHTA and CDR2 FQGNSA. The CDR3 totals 16 residues. DNA for the CDR3: TGTGCCAGCAGCCCTAGGGGGACTAGCGGAACAGATACGCAGTATTTT. Encoded protein: CASSPRGTSGTDTQYF.

J is TRBJ2-3 and V is TRBV7-2; TRBD2 aligns across 7 bases. CDR1 and CDR2 (germline): SGHTA, FQGNSA. The CDR3 is 16 residues long. V lost 7 bases and J lost 4; bases outside the gene matches: 14. CDR3 DNA sequence: TGTGCCAGCAACGAGGGCCGCGGGGGAGACTCAGATACGCAGTATTTT. It yields the protein CASNEGRGGDSDTQYF.

The chain is built from TRBV6-6 and TRBJ2-7; no clear D. This CDR3 has 11 amino acids. Deletions cut 4 bases from V and 2 bases from J, with 3 bases between. The V gene's germline CDR1 is MNHNY and CDR2 SVGAGI (reference sequence). The CDR3: CASSSAYEQYF. The CDR3 coding sequence is TGTGCCAGCAGTTCAGCCTACGAGCAGTACTTC.

The rearrangement links TRBV7-2 to TRBJ2-6, with TRBD1 matching 9 bases. The V gene end was trimmed by 4 bases and the J gene end by 4 bases; junction bases not matched to a gene: 8. The CDR3 extends over 17 amino acids. The germline V gene encodes CDR1 SGHTA and CDR2 FQGNSA. The CDR3 DNA sequence: TGTGCCAGCAGCTCAGGGGACAGGGATCTCGGGGCCAACGTCCTGACTTTC. Its protein product is CASSSGDRDLGANVLTF.

The chain recombines TRBV6-1 with TRBJ2-2; TRBD1 matches 7 bases. V lost 4 bases to trimming and J lost 1 base; unmatched junction nucleotides: 3. The CDR3 covers 15 residues. Germline V gene sequence: CDR1 MNHNS, CDR2 SASEGT. CDR3 coding DNA: TGTGCCAGCAGTGCCAGACAGGGGAACACCGGGGAGCTGTTTTTT. Its protein product is CASSARQGNTGELFF.

The chain links TRBV2 to TRBJ2-3, with 7 bases identical to TRBD2. CDR1 SNHLY and CDR2 FYNNEI come from the germline V gene. The CDR3 is made up of 18 amino acids. After removal of 10 bases from V and 0 bases from J, the junction contained 19 bases not matched to a gene. CDR3 loop: CATRTGTTSIASTDTQYF. The CDR3 bases are TGTGCCACACGCACCGGGACTACCTCCATTGCTAGCACAGATACGCAGTATTTT.

The CDR3 DNA sequence: TGTGCCAGCAGCCCCTCCGGGCGGGGGCAAGAGACCCAGTACTTC. Translated: CASSPSGRGQETQYF. The chain is built from TRBV5-4 and TRBJ2-5, with TRBD2 matching 7 bases. The CDR3 sequence is 15 residues long. Losses at the gene ends were 4 bases for V and 2 bases for J; bases not matched to a gene: 8. Germline CDR1 reads SGHNT; CDR2 reads YYREEE (reference sequence).

V and J are TRBV19 and TRBJ1-2; D remains ambiguous. Germline CDR1 LNHDA, CDR2 SQIVND (reference sequence). CDR3 length: 17 amino acids. V dropped 4 bases and J dropped 4 bases, with 22 bases sitting between them. CDR3 region: CASSTLEVVTSAYGYTF. For the CDR3, the DNA is TGTGCCAGTAGTACCCTCGAGGTCGTAACAAGTGCCTATGGCTACACCTTC.

The chain recombines TRBV10-3 with TRBJ1-1, with 9 bases identical to TRBD1. This CDR3 comprises 16 residues. Trimming cost V 1 base and J 1 base; bases outside gene matches: 4. In germline, CDR1 is ENHRY, CDR2 SYGVKD. Written as DNA, the CDR3 is TGTGCCATCAGTGAGTTATTGACAGGGGGGAACACTGAAGCTTTCTTT. This sequence encodes CAISELLTGGNTEAFF.

This clone was counted only a few times. This rearrangement joins TRBV5-4 to TRBJ2-5; 11 bases are shared with TRBD2. V gave up 7 bases and J gave up 7 bases; unmatched junction bases: 12. The V gene's germline CDR1 is SGHNT and CDR2 YYREEE (reference sequence). The CDR3 is 15 residues long. The CDR3, as DNA: TGTGCCAGCCAGACTAGCGGGACCCAGCCAGGGACCCAGTACTTC. It specifies CASQTSGTQPGTQYF.

This chain links TRBV29-1 with TRBJ2-7; tentative D call: TRBD1 (6 bases). This CDR3 is built from 14 residues. Looked up from germline, CDR1 is SQVTM and CDR2 is ANQGSEA. Trimming removed 0 bases from V and 4 bases from J, with 13 bases in between. The CDR3 coding sequence is TGCAGCGTTGAAGATCCCAGGGGAGAATACGAGCAGTACTTC. Protein product: CSVEDPRGEYEQYF.

This chain joins TRBV18 and TRBJ1-3; D may be TRBD1 (6 bases). The CDR3 consists of 14 residues. Germline CDR1 and CDR2: KGHSH and LQKENI. With 7 bases removed from V and 2 bases from J, the gap between germline ends came to 12 bases. As DNA, the CDR3 is TGTGCCAGCTACGAACAGGGCGCTGGAAACACCATATATTTT. Protein: CASYEQGAGNTIYF.

The sample holds one count of this clone. The chain employs TRBV7-9 and TRBJ1-2; no clear D. The CDR3 is 13 amino acids. Germline V gene sequence: CDR1 SEHNR, CDR2 FQNEAQ (reference sequence). Trimming cost V 7 bases and J 3 bases, with 12 bases left between them. CDR3 in DNA: TGTGCCAGCAATTCGGTCCCTGACTATGGCTACACCTTC. It yields the protein CASNSVPDYGYTF.

V usage is TRBV5-4 and J usage is TRBJ2-5; tentative D call: TRBD2 (7 bases). Germline V gives CDR1 SGHNT, CDR2 YYREEE (reference sequence). V lost 0 bases, J lost 5 bases, and 14 bases lay in between. The CDR3 has 15 residues. The CDR3 is CASSLDGGRLETQYF. DNA of the CDR3: TGTGCCAGCAGCTTGGACGGGGGGCGCTTGGAGACCCAGTACTTC.

The chain carries TRBV12-5 and TRBJ2-3, with 7 bases matching TRBD1. CDR1 is LGHNT, CDR2 FRNRAP, per germline. After removal of 1 base from V and 1 base from J, the junction contained 5 bases not matched to a gene. There are 16 residues in the CDR3. In nucleotides, the CDR3 is TGTGCTAGTGGTTTGGCTTGGACAGGAGGCACAGATACGCAGTATTTT. Amino acid sequence: CASGLAWTGGTDTQYF.

V usage is TRBV27 and J usage is TRBJ1-1; D ambiguous. This CDR3 has 12 amino acids. Trimming removed 1 base from V and 10 bases from J, with 10 bases in between. CDR1 and CDR2 (germline): MNHEY, SMNVEV (reference sequence). CDR3 amino acids: CASSLLSGRAFF. CDR3 nucleotide sequence: TGTGCCAGCAGTTTATTGTCGGGGAGAGCTTTCTTT.

In this sample, this clone turned up a few times. V and J are TRBV7-8 and TRBJ2-1; weak D call: TRBD2 (6 bases). Germline V gene data show CDR1 as SGHVS and CDR2 as FQNEAQ. The ends were cut back, 2 bases at V and 5 bases at J, with 13 bases in the middle. The length of the CDR3 is 15 residues. CDR3 bases: TGTGCCAGCAGCTTATTGCGGGATCCAAACAATGAGCAGTTCTTC. The encoded protein is CASSLLRDPNNEQFF. The full variable domain, with the rest looked up from reference TRBV7-8 and TRBJ2-1, is GAGVSQSPRYKVAKRGQDVALRCDPISGHVSLFWYQQALGQGPEFLTYFQNEAQLDKSGLPSDRFFAERPEGSVSTLKIQRTQQEDSAVYLCASSLLRDPNNEQFFGPGTRLTVL.

This chain connects TRBV7-9 to TRBJ1-2; D is possibly TRBD1 (5 bases). With 5 bases removed from V and 8 bases from J, the gap between germline ends came to 12 bases. CDR3 length: 12 residues. From germline, CDR1 is SEHNR and CDR2 FQNEAQ (reference sequence). The CDR3 sequence is CASSTTVGGYTF. CDR3 DNA: TGTGCCAGCAGCACGACAGTAGGCGGCTACACCTTC.

This chain joins TRBV12-5 and TRBJ2-7; TRBD1 agrees at 7 bases. Germline V gene data show CDR1 as LGHNT and CDR2 as FRNRAP. This CDR3 is 13 amino acids long. V shed 0 bases, J shed 6 bases, and the junction held 2 bases outside the gene matches. Written as DNA, the CDR3 is TGTGCTAGTGGTTTGGTAGACAGGGCCGAGCAGTACTTC. Translated, it gives CASGLVDRAEQYF.

The J gene is TRBJ2-3, the V gene TRBV9; 7 bases align to TRBD2. V was clipped by 1 base and J by 3 bases; unmatched bases: 5. Looked up from germline, CDR1 is SGDLS and CDR2 is YYNGEE. This CDR3 has 15 amino acids. CDR3 sequence (DNA): TGTGCCAGCAGCGTACACCGGACTAGTACAGATACGCAGTATTTT. This translates into CASSVHRTSTDTQYF.

This chain joins TRBV5-4 and TRBJ1-6, with 8 bases identical to TRBD1. This CDR3 contains 15 residues. The trim removed 4 bases at V and 10 bases at J, leaving 10 bases unmatched. Germline CDR1 is SGHNT and CDR2 is YYREEE (reference sequence). CDR3 nucleotides: TGTGCCAGCAGCGCTTATCAGGGGGCAAGATCACCCCTCCACTTT. Translated: CASSAYQGARSPLHF.

The rearrangement links TRBV25-1 to TRBJ1-2; 8 bases map to TRBD1. This CDR3 comprises 14 residues. After removal of 6 bases from V and 8 bases from J, the junction contained 11 bases not matched to a gene. The germline gives CDR1 MGHDK, CDR2 SYGVNS. CDR3 nucleotides: TGTGCCAGCAGGCTACAGGGGGTTGTGGAAGGCTACACCTTC. Its protein product is CASRLQGVVEGYTF.

The chain carries TRBV9 and TRBJ2-3; D not certain. There are 12 residues in the CDR3. V lost 4 bases, J lost 2 bases, and 5 bases lay in between. Germline CDR1 is SGDLS and CDR2 is YYNGEE. CDR3 sequence: CASSYSTDTQYF. The CDR3 region has the DNA TGTGCCAGCAGCTACTCCACAGATACGCAGTATTTT.

The chain carries TRBV6-1 and TRBJ2-5; the match to TRBD2 covers 8 bases. V gave up 0 bases and J gave up 5 bases; unmatched junction bases: 14. The CDR3 contains 18 residues. CDR1 is MNHNS, CDR2 SASEGT, per germline. The chain's CDR3 is CASSEAILLTGGPETQYF. As DNA, the CDR3 is TGTGCCAGCAGTGAAGCTATTCTTTTAACGGGAGGGCCGGAGACCCAGTACTTC.